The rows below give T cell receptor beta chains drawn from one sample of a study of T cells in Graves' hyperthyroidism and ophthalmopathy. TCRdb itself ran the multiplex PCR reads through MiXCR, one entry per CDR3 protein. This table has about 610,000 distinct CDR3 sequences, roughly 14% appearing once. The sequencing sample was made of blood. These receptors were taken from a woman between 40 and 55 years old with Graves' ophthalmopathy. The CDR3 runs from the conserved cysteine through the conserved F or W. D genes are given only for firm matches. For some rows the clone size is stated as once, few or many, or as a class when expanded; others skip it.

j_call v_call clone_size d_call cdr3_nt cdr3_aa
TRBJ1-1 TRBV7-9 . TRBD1 TGTGCCAGCAGCTTAGTTGACAGGGGAGCTTTCTTT CASSLVDRGAFF
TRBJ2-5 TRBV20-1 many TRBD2 TGCAGTGCTAGAGATTTTAGCGGGAGGGGGGGGATGGACCCCCAGTACTTC CSARDFSGRGGMDPQYF
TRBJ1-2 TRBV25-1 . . TGTGCCAGCAGTGAATACGGGAGCTACACCTTC CASSEYGSYTF
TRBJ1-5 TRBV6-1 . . TGTGCCAGCAGACCGGGAAGACATAGCAATCAGCCCCAGCATTTT CASRPGRHSNQPQHF
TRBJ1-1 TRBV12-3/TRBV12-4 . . TGTGCCAGCAGCCGCAGTCCGGGACACCTGAACACTGAAGCTTTCTTT CASSRSPGHLNTEAFF
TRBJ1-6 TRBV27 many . TGTGCCAGCAGTTTCGGCAGGGGCAATAATTCACCCCTCCACTTT CASSFGRGNNSPLHF
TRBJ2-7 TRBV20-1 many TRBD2 TGCAGTGCTAGGCGGCAGTTGGGGACTAGCGGGAGCGACTCCTACGAGCAGTACTTC CSARRQLGTSGSDSYEQYF
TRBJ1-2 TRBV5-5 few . TGTGCCAGCAGCTTGGCCGTAACTAATCCGGGAGGCTACACCTTC CASSLAVTNPGGYTF
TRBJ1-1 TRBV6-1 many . TGTGCCAGCAGTGAAAATCTGAGGGCTGAAGCTTTCTTT CASSENLRAEAFF
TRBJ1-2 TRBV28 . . TGTGCCAGCAGTCTACAGGAGAATGGCTACACCTTC CASSLQENGYTF
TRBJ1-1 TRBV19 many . TGTGCCAGTAGTAATCCCTTCAAGGAGAACACTGAAGCTTTCTTT CASSNPFKENTEAFF
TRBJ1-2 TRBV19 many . TGTGCCAGTAGTAAAAGGGATCGACTCTATGGCTACACCTTC CASSKRDRLYGYTF
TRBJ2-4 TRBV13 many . TGTGCCAGCAGCTTAACCCAGGAAAACATTCAGTACTTC CASSLTQENIQYF
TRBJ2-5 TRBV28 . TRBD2 TGTGCCAGCAGTTTACCGGGACTAGAGAGAGAGACCCAGTACTTC CASSLPGLERETQYF
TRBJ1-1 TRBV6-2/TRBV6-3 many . TGTGCCAGCAGTTACAGTACCACTGAAGCTTTCTTT CASSYSTTEAFF
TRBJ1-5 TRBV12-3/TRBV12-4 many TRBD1 TGTGCCAGCAGTTTCGGGACAGCATTTAATCAGCCCCAGCATTTT CASSFGTAFNQPQHF
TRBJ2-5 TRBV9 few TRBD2 TGTGCCAGCAGTGCCGGGACTAGGAGAGAGACCCAGTACTTC CASSAGTRRETQYF
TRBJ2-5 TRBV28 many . TGTGCCAGCAGAAATGAGGGTTTTCAGACCCAGTACTTC CASRNEGFQTQYF